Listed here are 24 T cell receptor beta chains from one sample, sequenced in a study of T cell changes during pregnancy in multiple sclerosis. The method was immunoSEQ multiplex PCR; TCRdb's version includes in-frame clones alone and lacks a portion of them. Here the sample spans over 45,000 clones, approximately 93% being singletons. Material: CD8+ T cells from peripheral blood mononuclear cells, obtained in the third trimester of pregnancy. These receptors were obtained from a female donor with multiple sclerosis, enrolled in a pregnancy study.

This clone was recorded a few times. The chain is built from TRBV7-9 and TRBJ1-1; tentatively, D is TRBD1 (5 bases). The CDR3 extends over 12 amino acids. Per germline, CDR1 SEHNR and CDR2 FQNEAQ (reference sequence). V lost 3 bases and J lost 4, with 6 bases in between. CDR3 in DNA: TGTGCCAGCAGCTTTACAGGCACTGAAGCTTTCTTT. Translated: CASSFTGTEAFF.

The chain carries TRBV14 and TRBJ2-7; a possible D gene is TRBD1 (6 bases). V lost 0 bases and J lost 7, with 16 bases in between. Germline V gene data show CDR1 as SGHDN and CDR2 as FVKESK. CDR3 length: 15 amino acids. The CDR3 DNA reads TGTGCCAGCAGCCAAGACCTCCCGGGACAAACAGAGCAGTACTTC. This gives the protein CASSQDLPGQTEQYF.

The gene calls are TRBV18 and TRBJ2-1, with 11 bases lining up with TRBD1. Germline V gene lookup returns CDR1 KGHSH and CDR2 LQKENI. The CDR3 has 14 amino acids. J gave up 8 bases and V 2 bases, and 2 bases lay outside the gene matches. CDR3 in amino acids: CASSPRTGGDEQFF. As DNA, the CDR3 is TGTGCCAGCTCACCAAGGACAGGGGGCGATGAGCAGTTCTTC.

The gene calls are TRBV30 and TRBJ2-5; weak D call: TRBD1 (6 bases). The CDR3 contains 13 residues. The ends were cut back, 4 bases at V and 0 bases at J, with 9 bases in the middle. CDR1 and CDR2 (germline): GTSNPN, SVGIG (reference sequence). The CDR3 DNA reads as TGTGCCTGGAAGGACAGAAACCAAGAGACCCAGTACTTC. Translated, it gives CAWKDRNQETQYF.

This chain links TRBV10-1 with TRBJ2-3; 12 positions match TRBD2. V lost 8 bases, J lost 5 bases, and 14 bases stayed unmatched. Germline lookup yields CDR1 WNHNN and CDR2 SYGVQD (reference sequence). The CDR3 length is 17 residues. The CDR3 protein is CASSLGTSGLIRDTQYF. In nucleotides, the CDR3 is TGCGCCAGCTCCCTTGGGACTAGCGGGCTGATAAGAGATACGCAGTATTTT.

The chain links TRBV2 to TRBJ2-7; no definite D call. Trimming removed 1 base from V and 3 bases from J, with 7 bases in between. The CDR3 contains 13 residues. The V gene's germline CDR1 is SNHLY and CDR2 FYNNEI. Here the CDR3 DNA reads TGTGCCAGCAGTGAAGGCACCGGCTACGAGCAGTACTTC. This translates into CASSEGTGYEQYF.

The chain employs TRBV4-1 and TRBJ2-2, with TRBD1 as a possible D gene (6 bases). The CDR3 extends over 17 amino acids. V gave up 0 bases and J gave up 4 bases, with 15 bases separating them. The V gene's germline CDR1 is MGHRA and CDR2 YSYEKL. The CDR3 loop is CASSQDLLQGSTGELFF. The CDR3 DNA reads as TGCGCCAGCAGCCAAGATCTTCTTCAGGGGTCCACCGGGGAGCTGTTTTTT.

CDR3 sequence: CASSSGERENFHEQFF. In DNA form, the CDR3 reads TGTGCCAGCAGCTCAGGAGAGCGGGAAAATTTTCATGAGCAGTTCTTC. The rearrangement joins TRBV7-9 to TRBJ2-1, with 7 positions matching TRBD2. The J segment lost 8 bases and the V segment lost 4 bases, leaving 14 bases of the junction unmatched. CDR3 length: 16 amino acids. Germline CDR1 is SEHNR and CDR2 is FQNEAQ (reference sequence).

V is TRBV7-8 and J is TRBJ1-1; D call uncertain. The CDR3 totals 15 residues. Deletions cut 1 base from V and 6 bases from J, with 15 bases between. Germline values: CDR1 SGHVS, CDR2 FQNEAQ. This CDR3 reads CASSLVGSGRAEAFF. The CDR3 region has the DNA TGTGCCAGCAGCTTAGTAGGCAGCGGGCGGGCTGAAGCTTTCTTT.

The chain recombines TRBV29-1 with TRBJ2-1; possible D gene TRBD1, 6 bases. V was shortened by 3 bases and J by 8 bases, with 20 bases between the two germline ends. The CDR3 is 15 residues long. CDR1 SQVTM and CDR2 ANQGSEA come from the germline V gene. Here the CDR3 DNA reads TGCAGCGTTGAGGGGCTGCTTTATGAGGGGGATGAGCAGTTCTTC. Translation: CSVEGLLYEGDEQFF.

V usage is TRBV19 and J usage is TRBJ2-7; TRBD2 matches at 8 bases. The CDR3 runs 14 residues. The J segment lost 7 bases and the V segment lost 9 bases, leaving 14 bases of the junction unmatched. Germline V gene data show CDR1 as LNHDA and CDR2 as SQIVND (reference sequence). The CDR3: CASRGGTSGGEQYF. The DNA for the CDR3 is TGTGCCAGCCGGGGAGGAACGTCGGGGGGGGAGCAGTACTTC.

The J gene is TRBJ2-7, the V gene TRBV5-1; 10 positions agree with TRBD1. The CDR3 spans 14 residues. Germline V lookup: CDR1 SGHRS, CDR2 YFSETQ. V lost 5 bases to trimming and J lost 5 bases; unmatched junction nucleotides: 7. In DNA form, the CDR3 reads TGCGCCAGCAGGCGGACAGGGGGTCGTAACGAGCAGTACTTC. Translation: CASRRTGGRNEQYF.

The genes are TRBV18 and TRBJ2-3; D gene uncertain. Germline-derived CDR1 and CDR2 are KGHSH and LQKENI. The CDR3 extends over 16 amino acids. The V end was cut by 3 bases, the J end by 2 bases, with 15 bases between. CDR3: CASSPVGPYLTDTQYF. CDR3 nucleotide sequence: TGTGCCAGCTCACCGGTTGGTCCCTACCTCACAGATACGCAGTATTTT.

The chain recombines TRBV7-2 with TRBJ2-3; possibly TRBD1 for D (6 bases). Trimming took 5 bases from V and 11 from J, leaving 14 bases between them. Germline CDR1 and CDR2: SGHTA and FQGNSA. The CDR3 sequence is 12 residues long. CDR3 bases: TGTGCCAGCAGCCCCCAGGGGATTGAGCAGTATTTT. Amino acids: CASSPQGIEQYF.

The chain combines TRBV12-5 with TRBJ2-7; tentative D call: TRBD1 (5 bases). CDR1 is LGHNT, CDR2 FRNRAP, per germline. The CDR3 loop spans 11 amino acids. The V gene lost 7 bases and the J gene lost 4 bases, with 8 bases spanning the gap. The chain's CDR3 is CASAQGYEQYF. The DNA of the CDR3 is TGTGCTAGTGCCCAGGGATACGAGCAGTACTTC.

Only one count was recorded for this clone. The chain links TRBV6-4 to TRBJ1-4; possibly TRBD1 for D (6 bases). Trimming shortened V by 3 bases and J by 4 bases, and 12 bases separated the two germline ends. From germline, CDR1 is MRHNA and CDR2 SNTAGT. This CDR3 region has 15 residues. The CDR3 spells CASSEYGQRNEKLFF. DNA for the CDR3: TGTGCCAGCAGTGAATACGGACAGCGTAATGAAAAACTGTTTTTT.

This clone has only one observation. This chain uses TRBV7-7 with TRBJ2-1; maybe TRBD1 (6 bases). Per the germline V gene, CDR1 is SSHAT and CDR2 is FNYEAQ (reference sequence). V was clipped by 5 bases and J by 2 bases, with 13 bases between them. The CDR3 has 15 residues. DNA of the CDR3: TGTGCCAGCAGCCCCCGACAGGCCCCCTACAATGAGCAGTTCTTC. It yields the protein CASSPRQAPYNEQFF.

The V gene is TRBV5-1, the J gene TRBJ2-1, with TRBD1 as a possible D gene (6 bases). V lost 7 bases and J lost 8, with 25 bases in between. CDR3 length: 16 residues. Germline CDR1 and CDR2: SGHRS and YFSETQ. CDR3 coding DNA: TGCGCCAGCTGCGTTAACCCGGGACATTCCCTCGATGAGCAGTTCTTC. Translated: CASCVNPGHSLDEQFF.

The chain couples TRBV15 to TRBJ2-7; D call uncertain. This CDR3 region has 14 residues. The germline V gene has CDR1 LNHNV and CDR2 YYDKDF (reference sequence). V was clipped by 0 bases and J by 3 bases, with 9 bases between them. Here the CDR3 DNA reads TGTGCCACCAGCAGAGAGTCTACCTTCTACGAGCAGTACTTC. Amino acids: CATSRESTFYEQYF.

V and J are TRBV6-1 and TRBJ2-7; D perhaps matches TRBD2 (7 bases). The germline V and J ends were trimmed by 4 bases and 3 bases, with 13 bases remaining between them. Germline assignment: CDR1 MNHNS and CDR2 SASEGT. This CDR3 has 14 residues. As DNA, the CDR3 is TGTGCCAGCAGTGTGAAGGGAGGGGGCTACGAGCAGTACTTC. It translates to CASSVKGGGYEQYF.

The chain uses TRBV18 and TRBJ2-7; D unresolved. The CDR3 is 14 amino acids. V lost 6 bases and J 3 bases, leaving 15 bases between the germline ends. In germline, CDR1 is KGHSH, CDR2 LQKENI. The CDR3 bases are TGTGCCAGCTCCCCTCCTGGCCCTCTCTACGAGCAGTACTTC. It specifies CASSPPGPLYEQYF.

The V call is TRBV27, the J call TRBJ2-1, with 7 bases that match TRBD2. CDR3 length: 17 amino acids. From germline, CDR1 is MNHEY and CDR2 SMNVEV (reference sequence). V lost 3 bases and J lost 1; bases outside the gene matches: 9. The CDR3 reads CASSFLLRGVSYNEQFF. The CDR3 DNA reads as TGTGCCAGCAGTTTTTTGCTTCGGGGGGTATCCTACAATGAGCAGTTCTTC.

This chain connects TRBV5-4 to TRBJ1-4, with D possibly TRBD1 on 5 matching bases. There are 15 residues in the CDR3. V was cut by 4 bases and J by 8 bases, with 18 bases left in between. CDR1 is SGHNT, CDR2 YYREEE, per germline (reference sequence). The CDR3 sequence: CASSPAGVEREKLFF. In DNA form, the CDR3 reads TGTGCCAGCAGCCCGGCGGGGGTGGAACGAGAAAAACTGTTTTTT.

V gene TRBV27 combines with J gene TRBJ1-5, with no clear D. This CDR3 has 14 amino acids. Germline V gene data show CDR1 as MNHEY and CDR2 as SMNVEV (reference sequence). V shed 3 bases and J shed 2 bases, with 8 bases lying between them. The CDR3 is CASSFLSGNQPQHF. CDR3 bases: TGTGCCAGCAGTTTCTTGTCAGGCAATCAGCCCCAGCATTTT.